This TCR beta chain comes out of a study of T cells after yellow fever vaccination. This clonotype has ten or more counts. A single record per CDR3 protein comes from TCRdb applying MiXCR to the 5' RACE reads. Here the sample spans approximately 300,000 distinct CDR3 sequences, around 6.8% being singletons. There are 11 residues in the CDR3. Trimming cost V 5 bases and J 7 bases, with 6 bases left between them. Germline V gene sequence: CDR1 MNHEY, CDR2 SVGAGI. The material was PBMCs, obtained roughly 45 days after the first yellow fever vaccination. This sequence was found in a man in his late teens or twenties who received the YFV17D yellow fever vaccine. The chain recombines TRBV6-5 with TRBJ2-1; D gene uncertain. The CDR3 here is CASSAVNEQFF. The CDR3 DNA sequence: TGTGCCAGCAGTGCGGTTAATGAGCAGTTCTTC.